These 22 T cell receptor beta chains were sequenced from one sample in a study of breast tumors, draining lymph nodes, adjacent tissues. TCRdb independently ran MiXCR on the multiplex PCR reads; one entry per CDR3 protein. The table includes 150,000 to 250,000 distinct CDR3 sequences, roughly 31% detected once. Breast cancer patients provided tissue from their axillary draining lymph nodes. Sequencing used axillary lymph node tissue. The receptors originated from a female donor with breast cancer. Some clones in this sample may be carry-over from other donors' samples.

Regarding this clonotype: With a much larger clone just one base away, this may be a read error. The CDR3 region is CASSNTGGNQPQHF. The CDR3 DNA follows: TGTGCCAGCAGTAACACAGGGGGCAATCAGCCCCAGCATTTT. J is TRBJ1-5 and V is TRBV12-3 or TRBV12-4; 7 bases match TRBD1. The ends lost 5 bases at V and 2 bases at J; junction bases unmatched: 3. The CDR3 is 14 residues long.

This clonotype has ten or more counts. This chain links TRBV15 with TRBJ2-1, with D hard to call. The CDR3 spans 14 residues. The germline V and J ends were trimmed by 0 bases and 8 bases, with 11 bases remaining between them. From germline, CDR1 is LNHNV and CDR2 YYDKDF (reference sequence). CDR3 protein: CATSRERQFHEQFF. CDR3 nucleotides: TGTGCCACCAGCAGAGAACGTCAGTTCCATGAGCAGTTCTTC.

Ten or more counts support this clonotype. The V call is TRBV12-3 or TRBV12-4, the J call TRBJ2-3, with 11 nucleotides matching TRBD2. The CDR3 has 14 amino acids. J was trimmed by 4 bases and V by 7 bases; bases with no gene match: 4. CDR3 in DNA: TGTGCCAGCAAACCGGGACTAGCGGCAGATACGCAGTATTTT. Its protein is CASKPGLAADTQYF.

The chain uses TRBV19 and TRBJ1-2; TRBD1 might be the D (5 bases). CDR3 length: 12 amino acids. Germline V gives CDR1 LNHDA, CDR2 SQIVND (reference sequence). With 7 bases removed from V and 5 bases from J, the gap between germline ends came to 11 bases. The CDR3 here is CASTGDLYGYTF. Here the CDR3 DNA reads TGTGCCAGTACCGGGGACCTATATGGCTACACCTTC.

This clonotype was detected ten times or more. The rearrangement uses TRBV7-8 and TRBJ2-5; the D gene could be TRBD1 or TRBD2 (5 bases each). The CDR3 contains 14 residues. V gave up 5 bases and J gave up 5 bases, with 15 bases separating them. Germline values: CDR1 SGHVS, CDR2 FQNEAQ. CDR3 region: CASSPHGARETQYF. CDR3 in DNA: TGTGCCAGCAGCCCCCACGGGGCCAGGGAGACCCAGTACTTC.

Ten or more counts support this clonotype. The chain joins TRBV5-1 to TRBJ1-4; no reliable D call. Trimming shortened V by 2 bases and J by 2 bases, and 7 bases separated the two germline ends. CDR1 and CDR2 from the germline V gene are SGHRS and YFSETQ. CDR3 length: 14 amino acids. CDR3 sequence (DNA): TGCGCCAGCAGCTTTGGAGGTACTAATGAAAAACTGTTTTTT. The encoded protein is CASSFGGTNEKLFF.

This clonotype was counted at least ten times. The genes are TRBV20-1 and TRBJ1-2; perhaps TRBD1 as D (6 bases). Trimming stripped 0 bases from V and 6 bases from J, with 11 bases between. Germline V gene data show CDR1 as DFQATT and CDR2 as SNEGSKA (reference sequence). The CDR3 runs to 13 residues. CDR3 in DNA: TGCAGTGCTAGAGATCCGGGGGCGGATGGCTACACCTTC. Amino acids: CSARDPGADGYTF.

This clonotype was seen only a few times. The chain employs TRBV5-1 and TRBJ2-5; D assignment may be TRBD1 or TRBD2 (5 bases each). With 0 bases removed from V and 8 bases from J, the gap between germline ends came to 14 bases. CDR1 and CDR2 (germline): SGHRS, YFSETQ. The CDR3 length is 14 residues. DNA of the CDR3: TGCGCCAGCAGCTTGGAGGTGGGTGGGGACACCCAGTACTTC. Translated: CASSLEVGGDTQYF. Using reference TRBV5-1 and TRBJ2-5 for the parts outside the CDR3, the full variable domain is KAGVTQTPRYLIKTRGQQVTLSCSPISGHRSVSWYQQTPGQGLQFLFEYFSETQRNKGNFPGRFSGRQFSNSRSEMNVSTLELGDSALYLCASSLEVGGDTQYFGPGTRLLVL.

In this sample, this clonotype turned up many times. This chain joins TRBV27 and TRBJ2-5, with 8 bases lining up with TRBD1. Germline lookup yields CDR1 MNHEY and CDR2 SMNVEV (reference sequence). V dropped 4 bases and J dropped 5; count of bases not matched to a gene: 15. This CDR3 is built from 17 residues. CDR3 loop: CASSSPPSGGKKETQYF. The CDR3 region has the DNA TGTGCCAGCAGTTCCCCCCCCTCAGGGGGCAAGAAGGAGACCCAGTACTTC.

In regard to this clonotype: This may arise from a read error, as a much more abundant clone is one base away. The J gene is TRBJ2-7, the V gene TRBV28; D possibly matches TRBD1 or TRBD2 (5 bases each). Germline V lookup: CDR1 MDHEN, CDR2 SYDVKM. This CDR3 region has 12 residues. CDR3 residues: CASGLGDVRQYF. The CDR3, as DNA: TGTGCCAGCGGTTTAGGGGACGTCCGGCAGTACTTC.

This clonotype was picked up many times. V usage is TRBV9 and J usage is TRBJ1-2; D remains ambiguous. CDR1 and CDR2 (germline): SGDLS, YYNGEE. V gave up 3 bases and J gave up 5 bases, with 17 bases separating them. This CDR3 comprises 15 residues. CDR3 region: CASSAREREAYGYTF. In DNA form, the CDR3 reads TGTGCCAGCAGCGCGAGGGAAAGGGAAGCGTATGGCTACACCTTC.

On this clonotype itself: A much larger clone is a single base away; this may be a read error. The gene calls are TRBV20-1 and TRBJ1-2; unclear D gene. The CDR3 loop spans 13 amino acids. Germline V CDR1 and CDR2: DFQATT, SNEGSKA (reference sequence). The CDR3 loop reads CSARDLENYGYSF. Written as DNA, the CDR3 is TGCAGTGCTAGAGACCTTGAAAACTATGGCTACTCCTTC.

J is TRBJ1-2 and V is TRBV20-1, with 7 bases that match TRBD1. The CDR3 length is 13 residues. Germline CDR1 DFQATT, CDR2 SNEGSKA (reference sequence). Trimming removed 2 bases from V and 6 bases from J; junction bases left unmatched: 6. The CDR3 sequence is CSARLQGKDGYTF. The CDR3 DNA is TGCAGTGCTAGATTACAGGGGAAGGATGGCTACACCTTC.

This clonotype has ten or more counts. CDR3 region: CASSEAFYGQLLYGYTF. The CDR3 DNA follows: TGTGCCAGCAGTGAAGCTTTTTATGGGCAGCTACTCTATGGCTACACCTTC. The gene calls are TRBV2 and TRBJ1-2, with D unresolved. The CDR3 is 17 residues long. V was pared by 0 bases and J by 4 bases, with 18 bases between. The germline gives CDR1 SNHLY, CDR2 FYNNEI.

This clonotype has a count of ten or more. The rearrangement links TRBV12-3 or TRBV12-4 to TRBJ2-1; D may match TRBD1 or TRBD2 (6 bases each). Trimming removed 7 bases at V and 7 bases at J, with 20 bases between. CDR3 length equals 15 residues. The CDR3 bases are TGTGCCAGCACCCCTGGGGGGACATGGGATAATGAGCAGTTCTTC. Its protein is CASTPGGTWDNEQFF.

This clonotype was recorded many times. V is TRBV7-9 and J is TRBJ2-1; 9 bases agree with TRBD1. The V segment lost 1 base and the J segment 10 bases; nucleotides outside the gene matches: 5. The CDR3 runs to 14 residues. From germline, CDR1 is SEHNR and CDR2 FQNEAQ (reference sequence). CDR3 in amino acids: CASSLETGGGEQFF. The CDR3 DNA sequence: TGTGCCAGCAGCTTAGAGACAGGGGGGGGCGAGCAGTTCTTC.

Only a few counts were recorded for this clonotype. The chain links TRBV28 to TRBJ2-1; the D is unclear. Per the germline V gene, CDR1 is MDHEN and CDR2 is SYDVKM. V lost 4 bases, J lost 7 bases, and 5 bases lay in between. The CDR3 spans 11 residues. The CDR3 is CASSSLNEQFF. In DNA, the CDR3 is TGTGCCAGCAGTTCTCTTAATGAGCAGTTCTTC. Full variable domain (missing parts from reference TRBV28 and TRBJ2-1): DVKVTQSSRYLVKRTGEKVFLECVQDMDHENMFWYRQDPGLGLRLIYFSYDVKMKEKGDIPEGYSVSREKKERFSLILESASTNQTSMYLCASSSLNEQFFGPGTRLTVL.

The sample holds a few counts of this clonotype. The V call is TRBV11-3, the J call TRBJ2-7; 13 positions agree with TRBD2. Trimming took 5 bases from V and 5 from J; bases not matched to a gene: 3. CDR3 length: 14 residues. Germline lookup yields CDR1 SGHNT and CDR2 YENEEA. CDR3 loop: CASSPGLAGDEQYF. DNA of the CDR3: TGTGCCAGCAGCCCCGGACTAGCGGGAGACGAGCAGTACTTC.

This clonotype was observed a handful of times. The chain carries TRBV10-1 and TRBJ2-2, with 10 bases matching TRBD2. From germline, CDR1 is WNHNN and CDR2 SYGVQD (reference sequence). The CDR3 consists of 19 residues. V lost 8 bases to trimming and J lost 6 bases; unmatched junction nucleotides: 21. CDR3 loop: CASLGRQGKAGGPSGELFF. Written as DNA, the CDR3 is TGCGCCAGCCTAGGTCGACAGGGTAAAGCGGGAGGGCCGTCCGGGGAGCTGTTTTTT.

Many counts were recorded for this clonotype. This chain's CDR3 is CAWSVNLGSTDTQYF. DNA for the CDR3: TGTGCCTGGAGTGTAAATCTGGGGAGCACAGATACGCAGTATTTT. The chain has TRBV30 and TRBJ2-3; D is unclear. There are 15 residues in the CDR3. V dropped 0 bases and J dropped 0 bases, with 10 bases sitting between them. CDR1 GTSNPN and CDR2 SVGIG come from the germline V gene (reference sequence). Combining the CDR3 with reference TRBV30 and TRBJ2-3 gives the whole variable domain SQTIHQWPATLVQPVGSPLSLECTVEGTSNPNLYWYRQAAGRGLQLLFYSVGIGQISSEVPQNLSASRPQDRQFILSSKKLLLSDSGFYLCAWSVNLGSTDTQYFGPGTRLTVL.

This clonotype has at least ten counts. The CDR3 spells CASSQREGREQYF. CDR3 nucleotide sequence: TGTGCCAGCTCACAGCGGGAGGGGAGGGAGCAGTACTTC. This chain uses TRBV18 with TRBJ2-7; 10 bases are a match to TRBD2. Germline values: CDR1 KGHSH, CDR2 LQKENI. Losses at the gene ends were 4 bases for V and 7 bases for J; bases not matched to a gene: 4. The CDR3 length is 13 residues.

This clonotype was recorded at least ten times. The chain combines TRBV3-1 with TRBJ1-5, with no clear D. The CDR3 sequence is 13 residues long. Trimming shortened V by 1 base and J by 7 bases, and 8 bases separated the two germline ends. The germline gives CDR1 LGHDT, CDR2 YNNKEL (reference sequence). The CDR3 sequence is CASSQGYGQPQHF. DNA for the CDR3: TGTGCCAGCAGCCAAGGGTACGGACAGCCCCAGCATTTT.